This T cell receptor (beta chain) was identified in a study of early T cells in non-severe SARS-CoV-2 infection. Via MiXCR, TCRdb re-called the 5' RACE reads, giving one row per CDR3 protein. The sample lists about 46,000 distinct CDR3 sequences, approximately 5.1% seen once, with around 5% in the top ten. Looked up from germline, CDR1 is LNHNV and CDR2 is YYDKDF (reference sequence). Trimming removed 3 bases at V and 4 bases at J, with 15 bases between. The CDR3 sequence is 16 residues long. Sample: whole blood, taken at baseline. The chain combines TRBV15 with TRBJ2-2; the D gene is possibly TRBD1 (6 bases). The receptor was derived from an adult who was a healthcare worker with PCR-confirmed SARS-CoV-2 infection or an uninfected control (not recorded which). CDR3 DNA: TGTGCCACCAGCAGCCACAGGGATTTTAGCACCGGGGAGCTGTTTTTT. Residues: CATSSHRDFSTGELFF.